The sequence of this T cell receptor beta chain was determined in a study of T cell repertoires in cytomegalovirus infection. The overall study: Matching HLA type, along with CMV infection, was indicated by public TCR beta signatures. Study observations and caveats: There were HLA-C-restricted CMV-specific TCR beta clonotypes dominating the ex vivo response.

This clonotype was recorded many times. Its antigen remains unidentified. Via MiXCR, TCRdb re-called the reads, giving one row per CDR3 protein. The sample yields 680,000 or so distinct CDR3 sequences, approximately 33% seen once. V was pared by 5 bases and J by 7 bases, with 15 bases between. CDR1 is SGHTA, CDR2 FQGNSA, per germline. The CDR3 extends over 14 amino acids. This sequence was found in a human donor in good health (CMV status not recorded). Some clones in this sample may be carry-over from other donors' samples. The source was cultured PBMCs, collected from culture after CMV antigen stimulation. This chain connects TRBV7-2 to TRBJ2-1, with D perhaps TRBD2 (5 bases). The CDR3 is CASSAFLAANEQFF. The DNA of the CDR3 is TGTGCCAGCAGCGCTTTTCTAGCTGCTAATGAGCAGTTCTTC.